This TCR beta chain was recovered during a study of post-analysis software for immune sequencing data. Overall study context: Included among the disease courses, which were recorded for the cohort, were relapsing-remitting, secondary progressive and progressive-relapsing multiple sclerosis.

Details on this clonotype: Its target is not known.

Presence of unique molecular identifiers characterized the TCR beta cDNA libraries. T cells numbering roughly 1 to 10 million yielded approximately 500,000 cDNA molecules. TCRdb used MiXCR to reprocess the PCR reads, holding one entry per CDR3 protein. This table holds roughly 570,000 distinct CDR3 sequences, less than 40% found once. V was pared by 3 bases and J by 2 bases, with 8 bases between. The CDR3 spans 15 residues. The V gene's germline CDR1 is MDHEN and CDR2 SYDVKM. Broader study findings: The normalized Chao1 diversity of multiple sclerosis patients was significantly lower than that of controls. Elevated frequency relative to controls characterized a handful of TRBV segments in patients, TRBV5-6, TRBV5-1 and TRBV20-1 among them.

The chain is built from TRBV28 and TRBJ2-6; D is unresolved. The clonotype comes from a girl younger than 18 with multiple sclerosis. Input material: blood. The CDR3 DNA reads TGTGCCAGCAGTTTGGAGACCCCTGGGGCCAACGTCCTGACTTTC. This sequence encodes CASSLETPGANVLTF.